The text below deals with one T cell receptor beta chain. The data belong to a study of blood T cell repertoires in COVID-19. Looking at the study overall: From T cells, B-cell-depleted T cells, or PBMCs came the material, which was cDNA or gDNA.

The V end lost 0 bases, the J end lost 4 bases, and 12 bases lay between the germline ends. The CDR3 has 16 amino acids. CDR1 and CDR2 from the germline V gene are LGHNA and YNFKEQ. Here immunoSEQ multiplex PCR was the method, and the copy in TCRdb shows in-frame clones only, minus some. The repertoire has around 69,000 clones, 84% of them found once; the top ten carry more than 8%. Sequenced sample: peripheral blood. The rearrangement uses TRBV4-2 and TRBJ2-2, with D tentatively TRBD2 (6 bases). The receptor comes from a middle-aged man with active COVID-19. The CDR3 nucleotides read TGTGCCAGCAGCCAAGAACATGGGGAGGTCACCGGGGAGCTGTTTTTT. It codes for CASSQEHGEVTGELFF.